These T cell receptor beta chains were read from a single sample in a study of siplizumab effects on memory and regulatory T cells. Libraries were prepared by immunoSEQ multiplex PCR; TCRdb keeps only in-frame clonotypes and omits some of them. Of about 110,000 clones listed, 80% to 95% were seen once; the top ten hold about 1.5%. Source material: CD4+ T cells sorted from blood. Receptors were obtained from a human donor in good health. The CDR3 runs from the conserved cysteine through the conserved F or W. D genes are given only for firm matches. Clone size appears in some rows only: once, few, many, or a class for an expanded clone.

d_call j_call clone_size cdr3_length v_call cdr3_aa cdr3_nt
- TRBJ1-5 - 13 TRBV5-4 CASSLESHQPQHF TGTGCCAGCAGCTTGGAAAGCCATCAGCCCCAGCATTTT
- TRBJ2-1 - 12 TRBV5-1 CASSLSGNEQFF TGCGCCAGCAGCTTGAGTGGAAATGAGCAGTTCTTC
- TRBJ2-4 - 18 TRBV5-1 CASSLGGETGTTKNIQYF TGCGCCAGCAGCTTGGGTGGAGAAACCGGGACAACCAAAAACATTCAGTACTTC
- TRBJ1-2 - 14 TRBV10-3 CAIRQGREGYGYTF TGTGCCATCAGACAGGGCAGGGAGGGCTATGGCTACACCTTC
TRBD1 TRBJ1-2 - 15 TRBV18 CASSEGTGGLSGYTF TGTGCCAGCTCAGAAGGGACAGGGGGGCTGTCTGGCTACACCTTC
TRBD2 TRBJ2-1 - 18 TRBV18 CASSPLILAGGNGNEQFF TGTGCCAGCTCACCACTTATTCTAGCGGGAGGGAATGGGAATGAGCAGTTCTTC
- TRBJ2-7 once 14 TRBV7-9 CASSNRDTSYEQYF TGTGCCAGCAGCAACCGGGACACCAGCTACGAGCAGTACTTC
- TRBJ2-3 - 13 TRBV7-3 CASSSGVTDTQYF TGTGCCAGCAGCTCGGGGGTCACAGATACGCAGTATTTT
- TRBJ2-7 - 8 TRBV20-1 CSAAYEYF TGCAGTGCTGCCTACGAGTACTTC
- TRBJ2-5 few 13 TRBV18 CASSETGSGTQYF TGTGCCAGCTCGGAAACAGGGTCTGGGACCCAGTACTTC
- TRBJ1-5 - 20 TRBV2 CASSEFVGALRSNLNQPQHF TGTGCCAGCAGTGAATTCGTGGGGGCGCTTAGGTCGAATTTAAATCAGCCCCAGCATTTT
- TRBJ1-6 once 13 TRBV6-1 CASMEGHNSPLHF TGTGCCAGCATGGAAGGCCATAATTCACCCCTCCACTTT
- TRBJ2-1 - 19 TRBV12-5 CASGPRGPSPPNSYNEQFF TGTGCTAGTGGCCCCAGGGGCCCATCTCCTCCAAACTCCTACAATGAGCAGTTCTTC
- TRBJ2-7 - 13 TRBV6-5 CASSREGPYEQYF TGTGCCAGCAGTCGTGAGGGCCCCTACGAGCAGTACTTC
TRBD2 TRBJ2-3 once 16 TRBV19 CASSISSGGAGDTQYF TGTGCCAGTAGTATTTCTAGCGGGGGGGCGGGAGATACGCAGTATTTT
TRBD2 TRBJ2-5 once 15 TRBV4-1 CASSPRTSGGETQYF TGCGCCAGCAGTCCCCGGACTAGCGGGGGAGAGACCCAGTACTTC
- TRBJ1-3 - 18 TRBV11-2 CASSLGGRSPSTGNTIYF TGTGCCAGCAGCTTAGGAGGCAGGTCCCCTTCCACTGGAAACACCATATATTTT
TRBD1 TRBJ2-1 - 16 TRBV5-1 CASSPLRDRRYNEQFF TGCGCCAGCAGCCCACTCCGGGACAGAAGATACAATGAGCAGTTCTTC
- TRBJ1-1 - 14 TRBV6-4 CASSESENPTEAFF TGTGCCAGCAGTGAGTCGGAAAACCCCACTGAAGCTTTCTTT
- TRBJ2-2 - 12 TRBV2 CASRRDTGELFF TGTGCCAGTAGGCGGGACACCGGGGAGCTGTTTTTT
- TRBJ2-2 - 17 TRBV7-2 CASSLDLLAGSYGELFF TGTGCCAGCAGCTTAGATTTGTTGGCAGGGTCCTACGGGGAGCTGTTTTTT
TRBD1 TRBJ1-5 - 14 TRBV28 CASTSGTGYQPQHF TGTGCCAGCACCTCAGGGACAGGTTATCAGCCCCAGCATTTT
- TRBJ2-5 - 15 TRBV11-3 CASSLGGTGQETQYF TGTGCCAGCAGCTTAGGTGGGACGGGGCAAGAGACCCAGTACTTC
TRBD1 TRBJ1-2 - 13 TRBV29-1 CSDATGINYGYTF TGCAGCGATGCGACAGGGATTAACTATGGCTACACCTTC
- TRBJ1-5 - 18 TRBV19 CASSIEPTRGYSNQPQHF TGTGCCAGTAGTATAGAGCCGACCAGGGGTTATAGCAATCAGCCCCAGCATTTT
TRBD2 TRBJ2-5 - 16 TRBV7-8 CASSYQTSGVGETQYF TGTGCCAGCAGCTACCAGACTAGCGGGGTTGGGGAGACCCAGTACTTC
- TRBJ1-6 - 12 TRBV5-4 CASSGTGSPLHF TGTGCCAGCAGCGGTACAGGTTCACCCCTCCACTTT
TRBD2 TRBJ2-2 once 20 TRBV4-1 CASSQDPLAGSSPYTGELFF TGCGCCAGCAGCCAAGATCCACTAGCGGGAAGCTCTCCCTACACCGGGGAGCTGTTTTTT
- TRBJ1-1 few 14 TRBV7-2 CASSRQLMNTEAFF TGTGCCAGCAGCCGACAGCTTATGAACACTGAAGCTTTCTTT